One and the same sample provided the 19 T cell receptor beta chains below, sequenced in a study of GPR56 and killer-like receptors on CD4 memory cells. Sorting by FACS used killer cell lectin-like receptor and GPR56 expression to define five CD4+ populations. TCRdb derives one entry per CDR3 protein from the reads, leaving out DNA. The listing contains a few thousand distinct CDR3 sequences. Sequenced material: memory CD4+ T cells from blood. Receptors were obtained from a human donor in good health.

This clonotype is called large (0.1 to 1%) based on its frequency. The chain joins TRBV6-1 to TRBJ2-3; TCRdb picks TRBD1, but there is no DNA to check that call. There are 14 residues in the CDR3. The germline V gene encodes CDR1 MNHNS and CDR2 SASEGT. CDR3 residues: CASSTGWRTDTQYF.

This clonotype is identified as medium-sized from frequency. V and J are TRBV27 and TRBJ2-1; the D call of TRBD1 rests on TCRdb alone, since no DNA is present to check it. The germline CDR1 and CDR2 sequences are MNHEY and SMNVEV (reference sequence). The CDR3 loop spans 14 amino acids. The CDR3 here is CASSLNRGAREQFF.

The rearrangement links TRBV28 to TRBJ2-4; the D gene TCRdb calls, TRBD1, cannot be checked with no DNA. Per the germline V gene, CDR1 is MDHEN and CDR2 is SYDVKM. This CDR3 has 12 amino acids. The CDR3 loop reads CASTPDRNIQYF.

Frequency places this clonotype as medium-sized. The V and J genes are TRBV19 and TRBJ2-5; as DNA is missing, the TRBD1 call by TCRdb cannot be tested. Germline V gene data show CDR1 as LNHDA and CDR2 as SQIVND (reference sequence). The CDR3 length is 16 residues. The CDR3 loop is CASSTRPTGRAETQYF.

This clonotype is deemed large (0.1 to 1%) by its frequency. The J gene is TRBJ2-1, the V gene TRBV6-2 or TRBV6-3; with no DNA, the TCRdb D assignment of TRBD2 cannot be verified. There are 15 residues in the CDR3. Germline CDR1 and CDR2: MNHEY and SVGEGT. CDR3 amino acids: CASSYFAGGVNEQFF.

By frequency, this clonotype registers large (0.1 to 1%). The chain recombines TRBV6-6 with TRBJ2-3; TCRdb gives TRBD2 as the D gene, but with no DNA this cannot be confirmed. CDR3 length: 14 amino acids. Germline CDR1 reads MNHNY; CDR2 reads SVGAGI (reference sequence). CDR3 amino acids: CASSPQTSFLTQYF.

The rearrangement uses TRBV3-1 and TRBJ2-1; lacking DNA, the TRBD2 call made by TCRdb goes unchecked. The germline V gene encodes CDR1 LGHDT and CDR2 YNNKEL (reference sequence). This CDR3 comprises 19 residues. The CDR3 loop is CASSQVNHLAGGRYNEQFF.

Judged by frequency, this clonotype is medium-sized (0.01 to 0.1%). The chain combines TRBV6-5 with TRBJ2-1; absent DNA, TCRdb's TRBD1 call cannot be checked. Germline-derived CDR1 and CDR2 are MNHEY and SVGAGI. CDR3 length equals 16 residues. CDR3: CASRKGGATPYNEQFF.

This clonotype shows up as medium-sized by frequency. The chain is built from TRBV15 and TRBJ2-1; TCRdb designates TRBD1, a call that cannot be tested without DNA. Germline assignment: CDR1 LNHNV and CDR2 YYDKDF (reference sequence). The CDR3 covers 14 residues. The CDR3 reads CATSRAGRYNEQFF.

This clonotype is classed as large by frequency. V is TRBV7-9 and J is TRBJ1-6; TCRdb's D gene call, TRBD1, goes unchecked for lack of DNA. Looked up from germline, CDR1 is SEHNR and CDR2 is FQNEAQ (reference sequence). This CDR3 contains 14 residues. CDR3 amino acids: CASSIQGAHSPLHF.

The rearrangement joins TRBV2 to TRBJ1-4; the D call of TRBD1 rests on TCRdb alone, since no DNA is present to check it. CDR1 SNHLY and CDR2 FYNNEI come from the germline V gene. CDR3 length: 14 amino acids. CDR3 sequence reads: CASIGRPTNEKLFF.

This clonotype is labeled medium-sized based on frequency. The CDR3 loop reads CASRRDRTNEKLFF. The chain is built from TRBV12-3 or TRBV12-4 and TRBJ1-4; TCRdb designates TRBD1, a call that cannot be tested without DNA. The CDR3 contains 14 residues.

The J gene is TRBJ2-1, the V gene TRBV6-6; TCRdb's D gene call, TRBD1, goes unchecked for lack of DNA. Germline CDR1 is MNHNY and CDR2 is SVGAGI (reference sequence). There are 15 residues in the CDR3. The CDR3 loop reads CASSLPQGQYNEQFF.

Frequency places this clonotype as medium-sized (0.01 to 0.1%). This chain uses TRBV7-9 with TRBJ2-3; as DNA is missing, the TRBD1 call by TCRdb cannot be tested. Per germline, CDR1 SEHNR and CDR2 FQNEAQ (reference sequence). CDR3 length: 15 amino acids. CDR3 sequence: CASSARGGVTDTQYF.

Judged by frequency, this clonotype is medium-sized. The gene calls are TRBV19 and TRBJ1-1. This CDR3 has 15 amino acids. The germline gives CDR1 LNHDA, CDR2 SQIVND (reference sequence). The CDR3 reads CASSRPSGTNTEAFF.

This clonotype is called large based on its frequency. The chain combines TRBV5-6 with TRBJ2-1; TCRdb picks TRBD1, but there is no DNA to check that call. CDR1 and CDR2 from the germline V gene are SGHDT and YYEEEE. The CDR3 runs 13 residues. This CDR3 reads CASSRDRSNEQFF.

This clonotype registers medium-sized by frequency. The CDR3 sequence is CASSYFSRVEIRYTF. V gene TRBV6-2 or TRBV6-3 combines with J gene TRBJ1-2; checking the TCRdb D call of TRBD1 is not possible without DNA. Germline loops: CDR1 MNHEY, CDR2 SVGEGT. This CDR3 is built from 15 residues.

The V call is TRBV28, the J call TRBJ1-4; TCRdb returns TRBD1, unconfirmable since there is no DNA. This CDR3 is built from 13 residues. Germline lookup yields CDR1 MDHEN and CDR2 SYDVKM. This CDR3 reads CASTKTDNEKLFF. Using reference TRBV28 and TRBJ1-4 for the parts outside the CDR3, the full variable domain is DVKVTQSSRYLVKRTGEKVFLECVQDMDHENMFWYRQDPGLGLRLIYFSYDVKMKEKGDIPEGYSVSREKKERFSLILESASTNQTSMYLCASTKTDNEKLFFGSGTQLSVL.

The J gene is TRBJ2-7, the V gene TRBV20-1; the D call of TRBD2 rests on TCRdb alone, since no DNA is present to check it. Germline CDR1 and CDR2: DFQATT and SNEGSKA (reference sequence). The CDR3 extends over 13 amino acids. CDR3 protein: CSAVRGGGYEQYF.